These 5 T cell receptor beta chains originate from one sample sequenced in a study of cytomegalovirus exposure and HLA in healthy donors (dated by TCRdb to 2015 to 2018). Library prep was done by the immunoSEQ multiplex PCR assay. The multiplex PCR relied on a mix of 60 forward primers for TCR Vbeta segments and 13 reverse primers for TCR Jbeta segments. The table was pulled from immuneACCESS by TCRdb, which kept in-frame rearrangements only. Such tables lose some clones; where checked, under half of the loss comes from unresolved V genes, and the rest has no known cause. This sample gives approximately 75,000 clones in total; 84% of them show up just once. The top ten constitute around 18% of the sample. The source material was PBMCs. Receptors originate from a man in his 70s in good health and CMV-seropositive.

The chain employs TRBV29-1 and TRBJ2-2; perhaps TRBD2 as D (6 bases). Germline V CDR1 and CDR2: SQVTM, ANQGSEA. The CDR3 extends over 13 amino acids. The ends were cut back, 7 bases at V and 4 bases at J, with 13 bases in the middle. CDR3 amino acids: CSGQTSVTGELFF. The CDR3 DNA sequence: TGCAGCGGCCAGACTAGTGTCACCGGGGAGCTGTTTTTT.

The CDR3 protein is CASSIQGRNTEAFF. The CDR3 coding sequence is TGTGCCAGTAGTATCCAGGGGAGGAACACTGAAGCTTTCTTT. V is TRBV19 and J is TRBJ1-1, with D possibly matching TRBD1 (6 bases). Germline V gene sequence: CDR1 LNHDA, CDR2 SQIVND (reference sequence). V was clipped by 3 bases and J by 1 base, with 9 bases between them. This CDR3 has 14 residues.

The CDR3 DNA follows: TGCGCCAGCGGTGTGTGGGAGTTAGATACGCAGTATTTT. Translation: CASGVWELDTQYF. The chain links TRBV10-2 to TRBJ2-3; tentative D call: TRBD2 (5 bases). From germline, CDR1 is WSHSY and CDR2 SAAADI. The V end lost 8 bases, the J end lost 5 bases, and 14 bases lay between the germline ends. This CDR3 is built from 13 residues.

DNA for the CDR3: TGCGCCAGCAGCTCCTCGAAGGGGAGGAGCACCATATATTTT. It codes for CASSSSKGRSTIYF. V usage is TRBV4-1 and J usage is TRBJ1-3, with D possibly matching TRBD1 (5 bases). V was cut by 5 bases and J by 9 bases, with 17 bases left in between. This CDR3 is built from 14 residues. The germline CDR1 and CDR2 sequences are MGHRA and YSYEKL.

The chain is built from TRBV30 and TRBJ1-3; D unclear. The CDR3 totals 13 residues. Trimming pared 4 bases from V and 1 base from J, leaving 8 bases between. In germline, CDR1 is GTSNPN, CDR2 SVGIG (reference sequence). For the CDR3, the DNA is TGTGCCTGGACCCTGAGATCTGGAAACACCATATATTTT. Its translation is CAWTLRSGNTIYF.